This T cell receptor (beta chain) was captured in a study of blood T cell repertoires in COVID-19. The germline gives CDR1 SGHTA, CDR2 FQGNSA. V lost 3 bases to trimming and J lost 0 bases, with 11 bases between them. The CDR3 covers 15 residues. Per the authors' pipeline: Reference gene primer amplification gave nucleated cell count estimates. Generated by immunoSEQ multiplex PCR, the TCRdb table keeps only in-frame clones and is missing some. V and J calls and clone size are copied from that table; D and trimming were computed from the DNA. This table has 150,000 to 200,000 clones, around 90% appearing once.

The specimen was peripheral blood. This chain joins TRBV7-2 and TRBJ1-1, with a weak D call TRBD1 (6 bases). The source is a woman aged 50 to 60 with acute or convalescent COVID-19. The CDR3 DNA reads TGTGCCAGCAGCTTGCCCCGGACAGTGAACACTGAAGCTTTCTTT. It is translated as CASSLPRTVNTEAFF.